This entry lists 3 T cell receptor beta chains sequenced from one sample in a study of shared clonotypes between healthy human individuals. Selected positively for CCR7 and CD45RO-negative, naive CD8 cells excluded terminally differentiated effector memory CD45RA+ cells. The repertoire was sequenced with immunoSEQ multiplex PCR; TCRdb's copy has only in-frame clones and lacks some. This sample has more than 2 million clones, with 85% to 95% found just once. The sample was naive CD8+ T cells from PBMCs. The receptors come from a man aged 18 to 29 in good health. Some clones in this sample may be carry-over from other donors' samples.

This chain joins TRBV28 and TRBJ2-7, with D tentatively TRBD2 (5 bases). The CDR3 is made up of 16 amino acids. V was cut by 7 bases and J by 0 bases, with 19 bases left in between. The germline V gene has CDR1 MDHEN and CDR2 SYDVKM. The CDR3, as DNA: TGTGCCAGCACCCCTTTAGAGGGTATGTCCTCCTACGAGCAGTACTTC. Protein sequence: CASTPLEGMSSYEQYF.

The gene calls are TRBV13 and TRBJ1-2; D is uncertain. In germline, CDR1 is PRHDT, CDR2 FYEKMQ (reference sequence). Trimming cost V 5 bases and J 4 bases, with 11 bases left between them. The CDR3 runs 13 residues. Here the CDR3 reads CASSEGRVYGYTF. The CDR3 bases are TGTGCCAGCAGCGAAGGACGGGTCTATGGCTACACCTTC.

This clone occurred a few times. The rearrangement uses TRBV27 and TRBJ1-2; D gene uncertain. The CDR3 extends over 13 amino acids. Germline CDR1 reads MNHEY; CDR2 reads SMNVEV (reference sequence). V was cut by 5 bases and J by 3 bases, with 10 bases left in between. CDR3 nucleotides: TGTGCCAGCAGTACGTCCATGTACTATGGCTACACCTTC. As protein: CASSTSMYYGYTF.